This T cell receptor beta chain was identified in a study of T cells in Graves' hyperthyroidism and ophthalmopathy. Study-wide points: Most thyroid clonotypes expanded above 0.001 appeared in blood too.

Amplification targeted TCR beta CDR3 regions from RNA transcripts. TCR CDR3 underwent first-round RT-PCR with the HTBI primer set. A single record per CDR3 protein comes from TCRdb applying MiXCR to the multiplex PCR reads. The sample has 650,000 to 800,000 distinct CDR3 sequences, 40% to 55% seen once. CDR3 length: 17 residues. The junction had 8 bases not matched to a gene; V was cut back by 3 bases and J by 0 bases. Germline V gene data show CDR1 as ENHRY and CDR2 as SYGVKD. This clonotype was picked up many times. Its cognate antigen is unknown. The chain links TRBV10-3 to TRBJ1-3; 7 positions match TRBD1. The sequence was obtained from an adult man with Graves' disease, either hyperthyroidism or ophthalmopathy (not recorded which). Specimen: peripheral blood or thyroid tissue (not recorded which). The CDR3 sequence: CAISDLQGTHSGNTIYF. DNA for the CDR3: TGTGCCATCAGTGATCTACAGGGGACCCACTCTGGAAACACCATATATTTT.